What follows is one T cell receptor (beta chain) and its context. Trimming took off 5 bases at V and 4 bases at J, with 9 bases between the two ends. Germline CDR1 GTSNPN, CDR2 SVGIG (reference sequence). CDR3 size: 12 residues. This specimen belongs to a study of blood T cell repertoires in COVID-19. Data came from immunoSEQ multiplex PCR; TCRdb stores just in-frame clones and leaves some out. The sample consists of more than 95,000 clones, roughly 87% of them appearing once. This clonotype originated in a man aged 50-59 years with acute or convalescent COVID-19. Sequencing was carried out using peripheral blood. The rearrangement joins TRBV30 to TRBJ2-1, with a tentative D call TRBD1 (5 bases). Written as DNA, the CDR3 is TGTGCCTGGGATGACAGTTACAATGAGCAGTTCTTC. It encodes CAWDDSYNEQFF.